This T cell receptor (beta chain) was observed in a study of response to subunit inactivated influenza vaccine. General study results and limits: A suggestion made by the authors is that each seasonal influenza vaccination recruits few new T cells.

TCRdb reprocessed the RT-PCR reads via MiXCR and lists one record per CDR3 protein. The sample has hundreds of thousands of distinct CDR3 sequences; less than 20% are singletons. With V trimmed by 4 bases and J by 3 bases, 10 bases remained unmatched. There are 15 residues in the CDR3. Germline CDR1 and CDR2: SQVTM and ANQGSEA. This clonotype was seen more than once but under ten times. Its matching antigen is unknown. V usage is TRBV29-1 and J usage is TRBJ2-3; 7 bases fit TRBD2. This sequence was found in a man between 50 and 59 years old who received an inactivated influenza vaccine. The sequences come from PBMCs from blood, collected more than 4 days after vaccination. The CDR3 DNA is TGCAGCGTTGGGGAGGGGACCGCTTTTACAGATACGCAGTATTTT. This encodes CSVGEGTAFTDTQYF.